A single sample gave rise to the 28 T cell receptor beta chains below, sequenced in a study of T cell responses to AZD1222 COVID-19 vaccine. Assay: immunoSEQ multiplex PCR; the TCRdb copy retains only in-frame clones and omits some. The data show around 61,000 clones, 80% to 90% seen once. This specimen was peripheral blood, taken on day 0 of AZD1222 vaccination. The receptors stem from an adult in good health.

CDR3 region: CASSSGGPETQYF. The CDR3 region has the DNA TGTGCCAGCAGTTCAGGGGGCCCAGAGACCCAGTACTTC. The gene calls are TRBV28 and TRBJ2-5; 8 nucleotides agree with TRBD1. CDR1 and CDR2 (germline): MDHEN, SYDVKM. V lost 4 bases to trimming and J lost 4 bases; unmatched junction nucleotides: 2. This CDR3 has 13 residues.

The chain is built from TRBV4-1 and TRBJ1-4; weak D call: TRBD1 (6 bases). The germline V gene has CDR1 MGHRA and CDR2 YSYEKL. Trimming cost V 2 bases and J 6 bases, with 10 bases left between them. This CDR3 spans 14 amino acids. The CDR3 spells CASSQLRTDEKLFF. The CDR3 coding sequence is TGCGCCAGCAGCCAATTAAGGACAGATGAAAAACTGTTTTTT.

The CDR3 sequence is CASQGWSSYGYTF. The CDR3 DNA follows: TGTGCCAGCCAAGGTTGGTCTTCCTATGGCTACACCTTC. This rearrangement joins TRBV9 to TRBJ1-2; no reliable D call. The CDR3 contains 13 residues. CDR1 and CDR2 from the germline V gene are SGDLS and YYNGEE. The V end was cut by 7 bases, the J end by 4 bases, with 14 bases between.

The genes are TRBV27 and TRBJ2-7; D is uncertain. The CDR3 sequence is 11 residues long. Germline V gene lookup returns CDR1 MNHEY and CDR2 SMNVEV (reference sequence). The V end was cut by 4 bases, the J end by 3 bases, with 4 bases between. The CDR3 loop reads CASSSHYEQYF. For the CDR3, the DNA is TGTGCCAGCAGTTCCCACTACGAGCAGTACTTC.

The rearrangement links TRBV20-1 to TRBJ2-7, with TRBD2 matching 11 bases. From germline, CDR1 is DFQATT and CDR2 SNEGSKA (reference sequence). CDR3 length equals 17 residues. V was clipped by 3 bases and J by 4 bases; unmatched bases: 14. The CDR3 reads CSASRLAGGAGRYEQYF. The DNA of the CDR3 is TGCAGTGCTAGTCGGCTAGCGGGGGGCGCGGGACGTTACGAGCAGTACTTC.

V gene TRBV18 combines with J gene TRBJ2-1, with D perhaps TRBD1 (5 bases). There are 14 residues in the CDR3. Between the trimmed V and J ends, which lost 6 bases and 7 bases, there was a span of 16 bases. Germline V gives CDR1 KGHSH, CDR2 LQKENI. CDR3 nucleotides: TGTGCCAGCTCGCCGGTGCTTCAGGGAAATGAGCAGTTCTTC. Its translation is CASSPVLQGNEQFF.

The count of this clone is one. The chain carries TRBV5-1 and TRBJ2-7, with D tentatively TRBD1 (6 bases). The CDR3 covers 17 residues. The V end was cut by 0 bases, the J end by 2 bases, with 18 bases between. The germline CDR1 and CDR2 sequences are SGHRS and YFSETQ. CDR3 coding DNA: TGCGCCAGCAGCTTGGGACAAGGGGGTCGACGGACCTACGAGCAGTACTTC. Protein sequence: CASSLGQGGRRTYEQYF.

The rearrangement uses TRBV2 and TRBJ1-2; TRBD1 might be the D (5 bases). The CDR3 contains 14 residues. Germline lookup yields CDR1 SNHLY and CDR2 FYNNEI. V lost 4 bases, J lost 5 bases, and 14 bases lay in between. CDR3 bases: TGTGCCAGCAGTGCAGCCGGGACGGCTTATGGCTACACCTTC. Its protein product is CASSAAGTAYGYTF.

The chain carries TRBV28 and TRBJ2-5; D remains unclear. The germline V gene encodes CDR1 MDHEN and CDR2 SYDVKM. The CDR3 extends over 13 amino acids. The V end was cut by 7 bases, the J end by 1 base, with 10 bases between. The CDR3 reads CASTSRLQETQYF. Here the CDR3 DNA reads TGTGCCAGCACCAGCAGACTCCAAGAGACCCAGTACTTC.

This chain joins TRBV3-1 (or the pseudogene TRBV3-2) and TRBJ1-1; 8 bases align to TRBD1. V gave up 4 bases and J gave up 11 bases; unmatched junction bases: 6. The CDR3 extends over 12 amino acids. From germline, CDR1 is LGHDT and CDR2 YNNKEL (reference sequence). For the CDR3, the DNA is TGTGCCAGCAGCCCACGGACAGGGTTCGCTTTCTTT. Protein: CASSPRTGFAFF.

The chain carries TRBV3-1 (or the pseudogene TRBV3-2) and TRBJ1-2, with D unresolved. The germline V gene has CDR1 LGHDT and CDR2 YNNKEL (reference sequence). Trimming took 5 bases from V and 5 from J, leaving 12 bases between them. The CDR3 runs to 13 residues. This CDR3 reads CASSTSGRYGYTF. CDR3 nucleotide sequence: TGTGCCAGCAGCACCAGCGGACGGTATGGCTACACCTTC.

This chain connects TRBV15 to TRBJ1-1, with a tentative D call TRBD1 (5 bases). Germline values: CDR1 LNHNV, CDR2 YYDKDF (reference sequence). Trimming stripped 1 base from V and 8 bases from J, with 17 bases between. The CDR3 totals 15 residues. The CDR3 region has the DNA TGTGCCACCAGCAGAGGGGGCGCAGCAGGGAGGGAAGCTTTCTTT. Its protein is CATSRGGAAGREAFF.

This chain's CDR3 is CASSLADQPQHF. CDR3 DNA sequence: TGTGCCAGCAGTTTAGCAGATCAGCCCCAGCATTTT. The rearrangement joins TRBV28 to TRBJ1-5; D gene unclear. Trimming removed 2 bases at V and 5 bases at J, with 4 bases between. This CDR3 has 12 amino acids. Germline CDR1 MDHEN, CDR2 SYDVKM.

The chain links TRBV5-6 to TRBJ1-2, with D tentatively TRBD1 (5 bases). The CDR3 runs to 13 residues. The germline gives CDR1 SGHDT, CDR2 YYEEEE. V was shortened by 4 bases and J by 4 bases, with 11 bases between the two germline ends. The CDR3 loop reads CASSTRAGYGYTF. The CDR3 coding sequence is TGTGCCAGCAGCACCAGGGCTGGCTATGGCTACACCTTC.

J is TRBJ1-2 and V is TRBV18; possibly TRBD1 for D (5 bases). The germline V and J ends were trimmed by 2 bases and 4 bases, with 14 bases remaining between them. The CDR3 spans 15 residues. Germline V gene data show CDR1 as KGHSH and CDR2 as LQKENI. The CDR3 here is CASSPIRDDVYGYTF. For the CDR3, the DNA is TGTGCCAGCTCACCAATTCGGGACGATGTCTATGGCTACACCTTC.

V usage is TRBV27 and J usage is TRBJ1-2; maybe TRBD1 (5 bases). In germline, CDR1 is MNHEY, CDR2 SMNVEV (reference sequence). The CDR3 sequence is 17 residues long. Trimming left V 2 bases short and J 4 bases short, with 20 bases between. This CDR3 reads CASSLRVRATDFYGYTF. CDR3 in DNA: TGTGCCAGCAGTTTACGGGTCAGGGCAACTGATTTCTATGGCTACACCTTC.

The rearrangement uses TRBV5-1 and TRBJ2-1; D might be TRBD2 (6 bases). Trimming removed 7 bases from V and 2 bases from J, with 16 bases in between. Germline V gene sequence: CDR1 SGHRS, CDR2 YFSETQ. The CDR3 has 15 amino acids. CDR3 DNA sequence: TGCGCCAGCCAAACCCGGGGCGGGGCCTACAATGAGCAGTTCTTC. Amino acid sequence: CASQTRGGAYNEQFF.

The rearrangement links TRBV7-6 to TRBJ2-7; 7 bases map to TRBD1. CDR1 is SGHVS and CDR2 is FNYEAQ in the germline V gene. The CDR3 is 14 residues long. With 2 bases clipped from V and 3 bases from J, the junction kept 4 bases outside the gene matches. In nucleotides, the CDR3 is TGTGCCAGCAGCTTAAACCGACAGGGCTACGAGCAGTACTTC. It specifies CASSLNRQGYEQYF.

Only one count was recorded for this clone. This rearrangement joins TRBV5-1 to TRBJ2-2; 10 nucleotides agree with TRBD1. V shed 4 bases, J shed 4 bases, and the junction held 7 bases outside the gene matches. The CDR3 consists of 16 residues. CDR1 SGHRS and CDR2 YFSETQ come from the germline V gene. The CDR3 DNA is TGCGCCAGCAGCCCATCCGGGACAGGGGCCACCGGGGAGCTGTTTTTT. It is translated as CASSPSGTGATGELFF.

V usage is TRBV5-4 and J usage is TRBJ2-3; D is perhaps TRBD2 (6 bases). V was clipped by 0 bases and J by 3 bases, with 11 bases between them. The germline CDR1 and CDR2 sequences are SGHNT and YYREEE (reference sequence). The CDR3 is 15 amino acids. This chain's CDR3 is CASSLEAGRTDTQYF. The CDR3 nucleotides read TGTGCCAGCAGCTTGGAAGCGGGTAGGACAGATACGCAGTATTTT.

CDR3: CASSPPSTGGSEKLFF. Here the CDR3 DNA reads TGTGCCAGCAGTCCCCCATCTACAGGGGGGAGTGAAAAACTGTTTTTT. V and J are TRBV28 and TRBJ1-4, with TRBD1 identical over 8 bases. This CDR3 comprises 16 residues. V lost 5 bases, J lost 7 bases, and 12 bases stayed unmatched. Germline V lookup: CDR1 MDHEN, CDR2 SYDVKM.

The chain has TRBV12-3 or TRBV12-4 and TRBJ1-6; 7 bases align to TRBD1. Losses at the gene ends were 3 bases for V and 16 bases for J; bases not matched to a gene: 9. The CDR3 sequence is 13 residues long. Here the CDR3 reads CASSFASQGSLHF. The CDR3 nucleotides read TGTGCCAGCAGTTTCGCCTCACAGGGGAGTCTCCACTTT.

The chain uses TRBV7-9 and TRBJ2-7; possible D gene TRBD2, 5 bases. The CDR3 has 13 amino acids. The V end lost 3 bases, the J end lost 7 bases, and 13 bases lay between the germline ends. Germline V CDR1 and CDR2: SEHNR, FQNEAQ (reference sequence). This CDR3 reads CASSLGRDIEQYF. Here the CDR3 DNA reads TGTGCCAGCAGCTTGGGCCGGGATATTGAGCAGTACTTC.

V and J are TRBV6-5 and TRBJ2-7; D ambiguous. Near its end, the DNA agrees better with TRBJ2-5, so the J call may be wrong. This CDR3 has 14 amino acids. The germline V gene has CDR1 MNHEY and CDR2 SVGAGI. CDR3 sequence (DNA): TGTGCCAGCAGAACCCCCGACACGCGCCGGACCCAGTACTTC. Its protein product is CASRTPDTRRTQYF.

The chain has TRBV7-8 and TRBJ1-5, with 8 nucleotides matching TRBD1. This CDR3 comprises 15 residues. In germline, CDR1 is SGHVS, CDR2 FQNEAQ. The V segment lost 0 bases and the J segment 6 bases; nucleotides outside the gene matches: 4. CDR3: CASSLAGQGSQPQHF. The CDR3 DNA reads TGTGCCAGCAGCTTAGCTGGACAGGGTAGTCAGCCCCAGCATTTT.

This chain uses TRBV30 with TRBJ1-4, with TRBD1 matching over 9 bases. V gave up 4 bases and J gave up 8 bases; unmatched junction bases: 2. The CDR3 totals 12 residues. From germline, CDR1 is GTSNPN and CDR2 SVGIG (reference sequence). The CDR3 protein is CAWNRGREKLFF. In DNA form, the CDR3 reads TGTGCCTGGAACAGGGGGCGAGAAAAACTGTTTTTT.

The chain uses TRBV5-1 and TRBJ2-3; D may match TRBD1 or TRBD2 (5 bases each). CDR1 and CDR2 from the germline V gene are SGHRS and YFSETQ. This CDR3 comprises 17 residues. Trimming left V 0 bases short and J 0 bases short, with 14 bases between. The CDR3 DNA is TGCGCCAGCAGCTTGGTCCTTGGGACCACGAGCACAGATACGCAGTATTTT. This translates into CASSLVLGTTSTDTQYF.

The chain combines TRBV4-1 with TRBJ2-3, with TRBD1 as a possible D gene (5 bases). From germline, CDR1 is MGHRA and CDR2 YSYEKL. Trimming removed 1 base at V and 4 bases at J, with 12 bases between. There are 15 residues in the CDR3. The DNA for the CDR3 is TGCGCCAGCAGCCAAGTTCAGGGCTTGTCAGATACGCAGTATTTT. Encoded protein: CASSQVQGLSDTQYF.